This T cell receptor beta chain stems from a study of human thymus T cells. Study results and caveats: Both thymic and peripheral blood repertoires showed apparently biased V and J usage.

The V gene lost 1 base and the J gene lost 5 bases, with 9 bases spanning the gap. Germline assignment: CDR1 MDHEN and CDR2 SYDVKM. This CDR3 region has 13 residues. It was from resections taken during corrective heart surgery that the thymus tissue came. Among the donors, all were healthy Finnish infants having corrective surgery for congenital heart defects. For this clone: Its antigen is as yet unknown.

Profiling relied on immunoSEQ multiplex PCR, and the TCRdb table lists in-frame clones only, not all of them. The table includes about 130,000 clones, just under 95% detected once. This clonotype was sampled from a boy younger than two with a congenital heart defect but otherwise immunologically healthy. The specimen was thymus tissue. The V and J genes are TRBV28 and TRBJ2-7; tentatively, D is TRBD1 (6 bases). The DNA of the CDR3 is TGTGCCAGCAGTTTATACAGGGCCCACGAGCAGTACTTC. Translating gives CASSLYRAHEQYF.